These 32 T cell receptor beta chains were all obtained from the same sample, sequenced in a study of T cell repertoires in cytomegalovirus infection. TCRdb reprocessed the reads with MiXCR, giving one entry per CDR3 protein. The repertoire consists of about 460,000 distinct CDR3 sequences, with approximately 11% occurring once and the leading ten covering more than 8.5%. The sequenced sample was PBMCs. These receptors originate from a human donor in good health (CMV status not recorded). Some clones in this sample may be carry-over from other donors' samples.

This clonotype was detected only a few times. This chain links TRBV20-1 with TRBJ1-2; tentative D call: TRBD1 (6 bases). The CDR3 length is 15 residues. V gave up 1 base and J gave up 8 bases, with 20 bases separating them. Germline-derived CDR1 and CDR2 are DFQATT and SNEGSKA (reference sequence). The CDR3 DNA reads as TGCAGTGCTAGAGTCTCCCTAGGGGGTGTTAGAGGCTACACCTTC. This gives the protein CSARVSLGGVRGYTF.

About this clonotype itself: A read error may explain this, as a much larger clone is one base away. CDR3: CASSLSGRGQETEYF. The CDR3 DNA reads TGTGCCAGCAGCCTTAGCGGGAGAGGCCAAGAGACCGAGTACTTC. The J gene is TRBJ2-5, the V gene TRBV9; 9 bases match TRBD2. From germline, CDR1 is SGDLS and CDR2 YYNGEE. The CDR3 has 15 residues. The variable domain in full, completed from reference TRBV9 and TRBJ2-5, reads DSGVTQTPKHLITATGQRVTLRCSPRSGDLSVYWYQQSLDQGLQFLIQYYNGEERAKGNILERFSAQQFPDLHSELNLSSLELGDSALYFCASSLSGRGQETEYFGPGTRLLVL.

V gene TRBV27 combines with J gene TRBJ1-5; 7 nucleotides align to TRBD1. CDR3 length: 15 amino acids. The V gene end was trimmed by 6 bases and the J gene end by 0 bases; junction bases not matched to a gene: 5. Per the germline V gene, CDR1 is MNHEY and CDR2 is SMNVEV (reference sequence). The CDR3 is CASSPDRTSNQPQHF. CDR3 sequence (DNA): TGTGCCAGCAGCCCGGACAGGACTAGCAATCAGCCCCAGCATTTT.

This clonotype was seen many times. Sequence at one end of the junction differs from germline and may be a read error. The chain couples TRBV7-7 to TRBJ2-1, with 8 bases identical to TRBD2. Germline CDR1 reads SSHAT; CDR2 reads FNYEAQ (reference sequence). CDR3 length equals 17 residues. CDR3 residues: CASSLDPSGRAMNEQFF. DNA of the CDR3: TGTGCTAGCAGCTTAGACCCTTCCGGGAGGGCCATGAATGAGCAGTTCTTC.

In its sample, this clonotype was seen many times. The chain couples TRBV12-3 or TRBV12-4 to TRBJ2-1; D is undetermined. This CDR3 comprises 14 residues. V was cut by 5 bases and J by 4 bases, with 12 bases left in between. The CDR3 nucleotides read TGTGCCAGCAGTCCGGGCAGCCTGTACAATGAGCAGTTCTTC. Its translation is CASSPGSLYNEQFF.

In its sample, this clonotype was seen many times. Here the CDR3 reads CASTSRAYYGYTF. The CDR3 DNA sequence: TGTGCCAGTACCAGCAGGGCGTACTATGGCTACACCTTC. This rearrangement joins TRBV19 to TRBJ1-2; a possible D gene is TRBD1 (5 bases). The CDR3 runs to 13 residues. V was pared by 7 bases and J by 3 bases, with 12 bases between. The germline CDR1 and CDR2 sequences are LNHDA and SQIVND (reference sequence).

This clonotype has a handful of counts. The chain combines TRBV5-1 with TRBJ1-1; 11 bases align to TRBD1. CDR3 length: 16 amino acids. V dropped 4 bases and J dropped 3; count of bases not matched to a gene: 8. Per germline, CDR1 SGHRS and CDR2 YFSETQ. The CDR3 sequence: CASSLRTGGVDTEAFF. The CDR3 region has the DNA TGCGCCAGCAGCCTGCGGACAGGGGGCGTAGACACTGAAGCTTTCTTT.

In its sample, this clonotype was seen a few times. V is TRBV2 and J is TRBJ1-1; D is perhaps TRBD1 (6 bases). The V and J ends lost 8 bases and 5 bases respectively, with 18 bases between them. Germline loops: CDR1 SNHLY, CDR2 FYNNEI. This CDR3 contains 14 residues. CDR3 DNA sequence: TGTGCCAGCCCCGAAAGGGCAGGGGTGACTGAAGCTTTCTTT. It specifies CASPERAGVTEAFF.

The chain carries TRBV5-6 and TRBJ2-1; D may be TRBD1 (6 bases). Trimming cost V 2 bases and J 8 bases, with 11 bases left between them. The germline V gene has CDR1 SGHDT and CDR2 YYEEEE. This CDR3 region has 13 residues. The CDR3 coding sequence is TGTGCCAGCAGCTTCTTCAGGGGTGATGAGCAGTTCTTC. This codes for CASSFFRGDEQFF.

This clonotype was found many times. The rearrangement uses TRBV28 and TRBJ2-5; the match to TRBD2 covers 14 bases. Looked up from germline, CDR1 is MDHEN and CDR2 is SYDVKM. The junction had 6 bases not matched to a gene; V was cut back by 6 bases and J by 0 bases. The CDR3 runs 17 residues. The DNA for the CDR3 is TGTGCCAGCAGGACGACTAGCGGGAGGGCCAACCAAGAGACCCAGTACTTC. Translated: CASRTTSGRANQETQYF.

This clonotype was recorded many times. The chain joins TRBV11-1 to TRBJ2-1; 15 nucleotides align to TRBD2. Germline CDR1 and CDR2: SGHAT and FQDESV (reference sequence). The CDR3 consists of 17 residues. The ends lost 5 bases at V and 4 bases at J; junction bases unmatched: 6. CDR3 protein: CASSQGTSGGSYNEQFF. CDR3 coding DNA: TGTGCCAGCAGCCAAGGGACTAGCGGGGGGTCTTACAATGAGCAGTTCTTC. Full variable domain (remainder filled in from reference TRBV11-1 and TRBJ2-1): EAEVAQSPRYKITEKSQAVAFWCDPISGHATLYWYRQILGQGPELLVQFQDESVVDDSQLPKDRFSAERLKGVDSTLKIQPAELGDSAMYLCASSQGTSGGSYNEQFFGPGTRLTVL.

This clonotype was seen at least ten times. CDR3 nucleotide sequence: TGCAGTGCTAGAGATTTTCAGGGGGTCAGCTCCTACGAGCAGTACTTC. Translated: CSARDFQGVSSYEQYF. J is TRBJ2-7 and V is TRBV20-1; 7 bases line up with TRBD1. The germline CDR1 and CDR2 sequences are DFQATT and SNEGSKA (reference sequence). The CDR3 covers 16 residues. V trimming: 0 bases; J trimming: 0 bases; junction bases outside the gene matches: 8.

The J gene is TRBJ2-3, the V gene TRBV14; a weak D match, TRBD2 (6 bases). V was cut by 1 base and J by 3 bases, with 11 bases left in between. Germline V gene sequence: CDR1 SGHDN, CDR2 FVKESK. The CDR3 runs to 15 residues. The CDR3 DNA is TGTGCCAGCAGCCAAGTGGGGGGATCTACAGATACGCAGTATTTT. Protein product: CASSQVGGSTDTQYF.

This clonotype was seen repeatedly, ten times or more. The V call is TRBV7-3, the J call TRBJ2-5; no clear D gene. The germline V and J ends were trimmed by 3 bases and 0 bases, with 5 bases remaining between them. The germline CDR1 and CDR2 sequences are SGHTA and FQGTGA. This CDR3 comprises 13 residues. CDR3 residues: CASSFMYQETQYF. As DNA, the CDR3 is TGTGCCAGCAGCTTTATGTACCAAGAGACCCAGTACTTC.

This clonotype was seen repeatedly, ten times or more. V and J are TRBV4-1 and TRBJ2-3, with 8 bases fitting TRBD2. After removal of 1 base from V and 4 bases from J, the junction contained 7 bases not matched to a gene. This CDR3 spans 16 amino acids. In germline, CDR1 is MGHRA, CDR2 YSYEKL. The CDR3 DNA sequence: TGCGCCAGCAGCCAAGCAGGGACTAGGGCGGCAGATACGCAGTATTTT. Its translation is CASSQAGTRAADTQYF.

Many counts were recorded for this clonotype. The genes are TRBV11-2 and TRBJ1-2; D remains ambiguous. Germline V CDR1 and CDR2: SGHAT, FQNNGV. CDR3 length equals 15 residues. The V gene lost 5 bases and the J gene lost 7 bases, with 20 bases spanning the gap. CDR3 DNA: TGTGCCAGCAGCCCCCGGGGTGGGCAGGCCAGTGGCTACACCTTC. Translating it yields CASSPRGGQASGYTF.

This clonotype was observed a few times. This rearrangement joins TRBV6-6 to TRBJ1-4; D call uncertain. The CDR3 length is 13 residues. Trimming pared 0 bases from V and 7 bases from J, leaving 6 bases between. Germline loops: CDR1 MNHNY, CDR2 SVGAGI (reference sequence). CDR3 DNA sequence: TGTGCCAGCAGTTACTCCCGAATTGAAAAACTGTTTTTT. This gives the protein CASSYSRIEKLFF.

In its sample, this clonotype was seen many times. The V call is TRBV7-6, the J call TRBJ2-5; 9 nucleotides align to TRBD1. The junction had 7 bases not matched to a gene; V was cut back by 3 bases and J by 5 bases. CDR1 SGHVS and CDR2 FNYEAQ come from the germline V gene. The length of the CDR3 is 15 residues. The CDR3 reads CASSFVTGGVETQYF. The CDR3 DNA is TGTGCCAGCAGCTTTGTGACAGGGGGGGTGGAGACCCAGTACTTC.

This clonotype was recorded many times. This chain links TRBV6-5 with TRBJ1-1; TRBD1 matches 7 bases. After removal of 0 bases from V and 1 base from J, the junction contained 5 bases not matched to a gene. CDR1 is MNHEY, CDR2 SVGAGI, per germline. There are 16 residues in the CDR3. CDR3 region: CASSYSITGANTEAFF. DNA of the CDR3: TGTGCCAGCAGTTACTCGATCACAGGGGCGAACACTGAAGCTTTCTTT.

There are many counts of this clonotype. This chain uses TRBV7-9 with TRBJ2-7; 8 bases are shared with TRBD1. The CDR3 contains 15 residues. Germline trimming cut 2 bases from V and 5 bases from J; bases unmatched to any gene: 8. Germline CDR1 reads SEHNR; CDR2 reads FQNEAQ (reference sequence). The CDR3 protein is CASSLYQGARDEQYF. DNA for the CDR3: TGTGCCAGCAGCTTATATCAGGGGGCGCGGGACGAGCAGTACTTC.

The J gene is TRBJ2-3, the V gene TRBV27; tentatively, D is TRBD2 (5 bases). This CDR3 has 18 residues. Germline V gene lookup returns CDR1 MNHEY and CDR2 SMNVEV (reference sequence). V lost 2 bases to trimming and J lost 1 base, with 19 bases between them. Written as DNA, the CDR3 is TGTGCCAGCAGTTTACTACCCCCTCGACTAAGCCGCACAGATACGCAGTATTTT. Translation gives CASSLLPPRLSRTDTQYF.

This clonotype was observed at least ten times. The chain couples TRBV25-1 to TRBJ1-2; D unclear. Trimming removed 2 bases at V and 0 bases at J, with 4 bases between. This CDR3 has 13 amino acids. CDR1 is MGHDK, CDR2 SYGVNS, per germline. The CDR3 DNA reads as TGTGCCAGCAGTGAACGGGCTAACTATGGCTACACCTTC. Its translation is CASSERANYGYTF.

The V call is TRBV28, the J call TRBJ2-5; D remains unclear. Trimming stripped 6 bases from V and 2 bases from J, with 10 bases between. Per the germline V gene, CDR1 is MDHEN and CDR2 is SYDVKM. The CDR3 is made up of 13 amino acids. The CDR3 region is CASSPRSQETQYF. The CDR3 coding sequence is TGTGCCAGCAGCCCGCGAAGTCAAGAGACCCAGTACTTC.

This clonotype showed up just a few times. This chain links TRBV11-2 with TRBJ2-1; 10 positions match TRBD2. The V gene's germline CDR1 is SGHAT and CDR2 FQNNGV. The J segment lost 4 bases and the V segment lost 5 bases, leaving 8 bases of the junction unmatched. The CDR3 runs to 16 residues. The CDR3 reads CASSRISGGPYNEQFF. The DNA of the CDR3 is TGTGCCAGCAGCCGAATTAGCGGGGGGCCGTACAATGAGCAGTTCTTC.

This clonotype has ten or more counts. The V and J genes are TRBV5-5 and TRBJ2-5; 7 bases match TRBD1. Germline trimming cut 4 bases from V and 0 bases from J; bases unmatched to any gene: 3. Germline V lookup: CDR1 SGHKS, CDR2 YYEKEE (reference sequence). The CDR3 has 14 residues. The CDR3 nucleotides are TGTGCCAGCAGCAAGGACAGGTACCAAGAGACCCAGTACTTC. Residues: CASSKDRYQETQYF. The full variable domain, in which reference TRBV5-5 and TRBJ2-5 provide the parts outside the CDR3, is DAGVTQSPTHLIKTRGQQVTLRCSPISGHKSVSWYQQVLGQGPQFIFQYYEKEERGRGNFPDRFSARQFPNYSSELNVNALLLGDSALYLCASSKDRYQETQYFGPGTRLLVL.

This clonotype was picked up many times. The rearrangement links TRBV12-3 or TRBV12-4 to TRBJ1-5, with D possibly TRBD1 on 6 matching bases. Deletions cut 6 bases from V and 9 bases from J, with 9 bases between. There are 11 residues in the CDR3. The chain's CDR3 is CASREGGPQHF. The CDR3 nucleotides are TGTGCCAGCAGGGAGGGGGGGCCCCAGCATTTT.

Only a few counts were recorded for this clonotype. The chain uses TRBV12-3 or TRBV12-4 and TRBJ2-1, with D tentatively TRBD1 or TRBD2 (6 bases each). V was trimmed by 7 bases and J by 0 bases, leaving 16 bases between them. CDR3 length equals 16 residues. CDR3 sequence reads: CASTRRGPSSYNEQFF. The CDR3, as DNA: TGTGCCAGCACCCGACGGGGGCCGAGCTCCTACAATGAGCAGTTCTTC.

This clonotype was seen many times. V is TRBV2 and J is TRBJ1-1; possibly TRBD1 for D (6 bases). This CDR3 has 14 residues. The ends were cut back, 7 bases at V and 11 bases at J, with 23 bases in the middle. Germline values: CDR1 SNHLY, CDR2 FYNNEI. The CDR3 region has the DNA TGTGCCAGCACTCCCAGGATGGACCCTAGGGGGGCTTTCTTT. Residues: CASTPRMDPRGAFF.

As concerns this clonotype: At one boundary the junction diverges from the germline segment, which might be a read error. The V call is TRBV18, the J call TRBJ1-3; 7 bases are shared with TRBD1. This CDR3 comprises 17 residues. Germline values: CDR1 KGHSH, CDR2 LQKENI. Here the CDR3 reads CASAPLVDRRSGNTIYF. The CDR3 DNA follows: TGTGCCAGCGCACCCCTCGTGGACAGGCGCTCTGGAAACACCATATATTTT.

This clonotype came up many times. The chain carries TRBV5-5 and TRBJ2-7, with no clear D. The CDR3 length is 13 residues. The V and J ends lost 0 bases and 7 bases respectively, with 11 bases between them. Germline CDR1 and CDR2: SGHKS and YYEKEE (reference sequence). CDR3 in amino acids: CASSLGYLLEQYF. CDR3 sequence (DNA): TGTGCCAGCAGCTTGGGGTATCTACTTGAGCAGTACTTC. Full variable domain (rest looked up from reference TRBV5-5 and TRBJ2-7): DAGVTQSPTHLIKTRGQQVTLRCSPISGHKSVSWYQQVLGQGPQFIFQYYEKEERGRGNFPDRFSARQFPNYSSELNVNALLLGDSALYLCASSLGYLLEQYFGPGTRLTVT.

This clonotype was counted many times. The chain carries TRBV11-2 and TRBJ2-7; D unresolved. This CDR3 is built from 13 residues. V was shortened by 5 bases and J by 4 bases, with 12 bases between the two germline ends. Germline CDR1 is SGHAT and CDR2 is FQNNGV. Written as DNA, the CDR3 is TGTGCCAGCAGCGCGTCGGGTGATTACGAGCAGTACTTC. It codes for CASSASGDYEQYF.

This clonotype was seen many times. J is TRBJ1-1 and V is TRBV27, with D possibly TRBD1 on 6 matching bases. The CDR3 is 16 amino acids. With 2 bases removed from V and 4 bases from J, the gap between germline ends came to 17 bases. Germline CDR1 MNHEY, CDR2 SMNVEV (reference sequence). CDR3 coding DNA: TGTGCCAGCAGTTTAAAGTCGGGGGCGCGAGGCACTGAAGCTTTCTTT. Amino acids: CASSLKSGARGTEAFF.